These 14 T cell receptor beta chains came from one sample sequenced in a study of cytomegalovirus exposure and HLA in healthy donors (dated by TCRdb to 2015 to 2018). To prepare the library, the immunoSEQ multiplex PCR assay was applied. The table comes from immuneACCESS by way of TCRdb, which keeps in-frame sequences with V and J called. Part of the clones is missing from these tables; in studies checked, under half for an unresolved V gene and the rest for unknown reasons. Across this sample there are about 160,000 clones, with just under 90% seen only once. 10% of the sample is taken by the ten largest. The sample comprised PBMCs. These receptors came from a woman in her late teens or twenties in good health and CMV-seropositive.

This chain uses TRBV28 with TRBJ2-3; 12 positions agree with TRBD2. Per the germline V gene, CDR1 is MDHEN and CDR2 is SYDVKM. The CDR3 contains 15 residues. V gave up 7 bases and J gave up 5 bases; unmatched junction bases: 7. CDR3 sequence: CASTLRGLAGDTQYF. DNA of the CDR3: TGTGCCAGCACGTTAAGGGGACTAGCGGGAGATACGCAGTATTTT.

This rearrangement joins TRBV5-1 to TRBJ1-4; D is unresolved. V shed 3 bases and J shed 0 bases, with 24 bases lying between them. The CDR3 runs to 20 residues. Germline V gives CDR1 SGHRS, CDR2 YFSETQ. CDR3 nucleotide sequence: TGCGCCAGCAGCTCCAGCAACCCGGGATTACCACTTGCAACTAATGAAAAACTGTTTTTT. This gives the protein CASSSSNPGLPLATNEKLFF.

This CDR3 is CASSLGVAGNSGANVLTF. The CDR3 nucleotides are TGTGCCAGCAGCTTGGGGGTAGCGGGCAACTCTGGGGCCAACGTCCTGACTTTC. The chain joins TRBV5-4 to TRBJ2-6; 7 positions agree with TRBD2. The junction had 6 bases not matched to a gene; V was cut back by 0 bases and J by 0 bases. This CDR3 is 18 amino acids long. Germline V gene sequence: CDR1 SGHNT, CDR2 YYREEE (reference sequence).

The gene calls are TRBV27 and TRBJ2-6; TRBD1 agrees at 10 bases. Germline trimming cut 10 bases from V and 1 base from J; bases unmatched to any gene: 4. CDR1 MNHEY and CDR2 SMNVEV come from the germline V gene (reference sequence). This CDR3 has 15 residues. The CDR3 spells CATGQGTSGANVLTF. Written as DNA, the CDR3 is TGTGCCACGGGACAGGGGACATCTGGGGCCAACGTCCTGACTTTC.

Only a few counts were recorded for this clone. The V call is TRBV29-1, the J call TRBJ2-1; 8 positions match TRBD1. In germline, CDR1 is SQVTM, CDR2 ANQGSEA. The CDR3 consists of 13 residues. V dropped 5 bases and J dropped 4; count of bases not matched to a gene: 4. The CDR3 coding sequence is TGCAGCGTTCAGGGACAGGAATACAATGAGCAGTTCTTC. Protein sequence: CSVQGQEYNEQFF.

V is TRBV4-3 and J is TRBJ2-1; D is unresolved. Germline CDR1 reads LGHNA; CDR2 reads YSLEER. With 1 base removed from V and 4 bases from J, the gap between germline ends came to 5 bases. The length of the CDR3 is 13 residues. This chain's CDR3 is CASSQGLYNEQFF. The CDR3, as DNA: TGCGCCAGCAGCCAAGGTTTATACAATGAGCAGTTCTTC.

The chain joins TRBV2 to TRBJ2-2; 8 bases line up with TRBD1. The CDR3 has 15 residues. Germline V gives CDR1 SNHLY, CDR2 FYNNEI. V shed 4 bases and J 4 bases; nucleotides not matched to a gene: 5. Here the CDR3 reads CASSGAGGFTGELFF. The CDR3, as DNA: TGTGCCAGCAGTGGGGCAGGGGGCTTCACCGGGGAGCTGTTTTTT. Looking up the rest from reference TRBV2 and TRBJ2-2 gives the full variable domain: EPEVTQTPSHQVTQMGQEVILRCVPISNHLYFYWYRQILGQKVEFLVSFYNNEISEKSEIFDDQFSVERPDGSNFTLKIRSTKLEDSAMYFCASSGAGGFTGELFFGEGSRLTVL.

This chain links TRBV11-3 with TRBJ2-7, with 9 bases identical to TRBD2. Trimming at V came to 1 base and at J to 7 bases, leaving 5 bases not matched to a gene. From germline, CDR1 is SGHNT and CDR2 YENEEA. This CDR3 contains 14 residues. CDR3 DNA: TGTGCCAGCAGCTTAGGCGGGAGGGCAGGGGAGCAGTACTTC. It encodes CASSLGGRAGEQYF. The whole variable domain, remainder taken from reference TRBV11-3 and TRBJ2-7, is EAGVVQSPRYKIIEKKQPVAFWCNPISGHNTLYWYLQNLGQGPELLIRYENEEAVDDSQLPKDRFSAERLKGVDSTLKIQPAELGDSAVYLCASSLGGRAGEQYFGPGTRLTVT.

V and J are TRBV4-2 and TRBJ2-7, with a weak D call TRBD1 (5 bases). Germline V CDR1 and CDR2: LGHNA, YNFKEQ. This CDR3 comprises 14 residues. V lost 0 bases, J lost 2 bases, and 8 bases lay in between. The CDR3 loop reads CASSQEKTAYEQYF. In DNA form, the CDR3 reads TGTGCCAGCAGCCAAGAGAAGACAGCCTACGAGCAGTACTTC.

V and J are TRBV14 and TRBJ2-7, with 10 positions matching TRBD2. The length of the CDR3 is 15 residues. Trimming at V came to 2 bases and at J to 4 bases, leaving 5 bases not matched to a gene. Germline CDR1 SGHDN, CDR2 FVKESK. The CDR3 sequence: CASSQPSGSKYEQYF. CDR3 bases: TGTGCCAGCAGCCAACCTAGCGGGAGTAAGTACGAGCAGTACTTC.

The chain recombines TRBV9 with TRBJ1-2; possibly TRBD1 for D (5 bases). CDR1 and CDR2 from the germline V gene are SGDLS and YYNGEE. This CDR3 has 15 residues. V was shortened by 0 bases and J by 6 bases, with 15 bases between the two germline ends. CDR3 DNA: TGTGCCAGCAGCGTAGTATCGACCAGGGTCCATGGCTACACCTTC. Protein product: CASSVVSTRVHGYTF.

The chain joins TRBV28 to TRBJ2-7; 9 positions agree with TRBD1. Trimming took 4 bases from V and 3 from J; bases not matched to a gene: 4. CDR1 is MDHEN, CDR2 SYDVKM, per germline. The CDR3 runs to 14 residues. This chain's CDR3 is CASSSWTGVYEQYF. For the CDR3, the DNA is TGTGCCAGCAGTTCCTGGACAGGGGTCTACGAGCAGTACTTC.

This chain joins TRBV7-3 and TRBJ2-1, with TRBD2 identical over 12 bases. From germline, CDR1 is SGHTA and CDR2 FQGTGA. Trimming removed 4 bases from V and 5 bases from J; junction bases left unmatched: 3. The CDR3 extends over 15 amino acids. The CDR3 is CASSSGLAGNNEQFF. The CDR3 DNA reads as TGTGCCAGCAGCTCCGGACTAGCGGGAAACAATGAGCAGTTCTTC.

The chain has TRBV6-5 and TRBJ2-7, with D unclear. Germline V gene lookup returns CDR1 MNHEY and CDR2 SVGAGI. The CDR3 extends over 13 amino acids. Trimming took 2 bases from V and 3 from J, leaving 8 bases between them. In DNA form, the CDR3 reads TGTGCCAGCAGTTACGGCTCTCTCTACGAGCAGTACTTC. It specifies CASSYGSLYEQYF.